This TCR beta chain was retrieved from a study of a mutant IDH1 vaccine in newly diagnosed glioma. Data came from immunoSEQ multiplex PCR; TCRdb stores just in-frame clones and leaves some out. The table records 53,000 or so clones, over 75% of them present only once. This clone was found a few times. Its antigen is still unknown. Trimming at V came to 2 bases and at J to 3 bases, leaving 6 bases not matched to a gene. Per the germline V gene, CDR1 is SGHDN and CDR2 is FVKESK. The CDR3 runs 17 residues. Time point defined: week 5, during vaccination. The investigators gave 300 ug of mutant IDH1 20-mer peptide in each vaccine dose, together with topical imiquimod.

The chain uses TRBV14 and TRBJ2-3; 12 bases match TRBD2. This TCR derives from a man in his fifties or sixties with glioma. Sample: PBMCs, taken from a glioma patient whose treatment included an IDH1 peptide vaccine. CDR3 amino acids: CASSQFVTSGGTDTQYF. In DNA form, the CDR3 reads TGTGCCAGCAGCCAATTCGTGACTAGCGGGGGAACAGATACGCAGTATTTT.